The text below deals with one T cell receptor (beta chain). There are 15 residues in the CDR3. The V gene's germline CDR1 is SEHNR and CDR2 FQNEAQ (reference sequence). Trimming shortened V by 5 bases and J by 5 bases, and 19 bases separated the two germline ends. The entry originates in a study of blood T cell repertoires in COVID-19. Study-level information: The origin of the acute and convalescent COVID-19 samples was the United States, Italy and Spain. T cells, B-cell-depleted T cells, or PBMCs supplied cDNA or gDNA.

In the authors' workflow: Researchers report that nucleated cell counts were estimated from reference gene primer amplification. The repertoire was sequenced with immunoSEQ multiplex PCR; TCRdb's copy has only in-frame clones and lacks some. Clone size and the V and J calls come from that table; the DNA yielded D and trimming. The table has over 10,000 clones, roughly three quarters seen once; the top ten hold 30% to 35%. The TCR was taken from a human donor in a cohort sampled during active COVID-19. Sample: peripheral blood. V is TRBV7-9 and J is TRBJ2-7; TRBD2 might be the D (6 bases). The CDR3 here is CASSQTGDHQNEQYF. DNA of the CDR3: TGTGCCAGCAGCCAAACGGGGGATCACCAGAACGAGCAGTACTTC.